This T cell receptor beta chain originates from a study of tumor and adjacent non-tumor tissue in lung cancer. Study overall: Patients were aged roughly 31 to 76, nine to eleven men and 4 to 6 women, stage I to III.

General study findings and limits: Tumor tissue had significantly higher TCR diversity than normal lung. Patients with more diverse tumor TCRs had worse survival.

The CDR3 loop spans 15 amino acids. The germline V gene encodes CDR1 MNHEY and CDR2 SVGAGI. No cell sorting was done before RNA was extracted from the tissue. Remarks on this clonotype: No antigen is known for it. One end of the junction is discordant with germline, which a read error may explain.

The library came from three nested PCR rounds adapted from ARM-PCR protocols. One entry per CDR3 protein, called by TCRdb with MiXCR from the multiplex PCR reads. The sample lists 65,000 to 90,000 distinct CDR3 sequences, roughly 70% seen once, with roughly an eighth in the top ten. The source material was lung tumor tissue. This sequence originates from an older woman with non-small cell lung cancer. This chain uses TRBV6-5 with TRBJ2-5; 8 bases are shared with TRBD2. The CDR3 bases are TGTACCAGCAGTGACCGGACTAGCCTTCAAGAGACACAGTACTTC. This codes for CTSSDRTSLQETQYF.